These 10 T cell receptor beta chains share one sample of origin, sequenced in a study of blood T cells in healthy people across ages. For the second PCR, which ran for roughly 6 to 11 cycles, a sample-barcoded 5' primer and a J-beta primer mix were used. TCRdb called the 5' RACE reads again in MiXCR, with one record for every CDR3 protein. This sample has around 580,000 distinct CDR3 sequences, with more than 45% found just once. The sample consisted of blood. These receptors all come from a man aged 80 or over in good health.

Only a few counts were recorded for this clonotype. The CDR3 DNA follows: TGTGCCACCAGCAGAGATATGCCGGGCCTCTCCTACGAGCAGTACTTC. Translating it yields CATSRDMPGLSYEQYF. The chain is built from TRBV15 and TRBJ2-7, with D unresolved. The CDR3 has 16 residues. Germline lookup yields CDR1 LNHNV and CDR2 YYDKDF (reference sequence). Trimming left V 0 bases short and J 0 bases short, with 12 bases between.

The V gene is TRBV7-8, the J gene TRBJ2-2, with D perhaps matching TRBD2 (5 bases). Germline values: CDR1 SGHVS, CDR2 FQNEAQ. Trimming cost V 0 bases and J 1 base, with 9 bases left between them. This CDR3 has 16 residues. CDR3 residues: CASSLAASRNTGELFF. In DNA form, the CDR3 reads TGTGCCAGCAGCTTAGCAGCTAGCCGGAACACCGGGGAGCTGTTTTTT.

This clonotype was seen once. The V call is TRBV6-2 or TRBV6-3, the J call TRBJ2-2, with 11 bases aligning to TRBD2. CDR1 is MNHEY and CDR2 is SVGEGT in the germline V gene. V was clipped by 5 bases and J by 7 bases; unmatched bases: 15. This CDR3 comprises 18 residues. CDR3 sequence reads: CASSKSTSGRRIGGELFF. The CDR3 region has the DNA TGTGCCAGCAGTAAATCCACTAGCGGGAGAAGAATCGGCGGGGAGCTGTTTTTT.

This clonotype was counted only a few times. The genes are TRBV7-2 and TRBJ2-3; TRBD2 agrees at 14 bases. This CDR3 region has 14 residues. V was clipped by 8 bases and J by 5 bases; unmatched bases: 3. Germline loops: CDR1 SGHTA, CDR2 FQGNSA. The CDR3 loop reads CASLGLAGGDTQYF. The CDR3 DNA is TGTGCCAGCCTTGGACTAGCGGGGGGAGATACGCAGTATTTT.

The CDR3 reads CASKRAGTDTQYF. In nucleotides, the CDR3 is TGTGCCAGCAAACGGGCGGGGACGGATACGCAGTATTTT. The chain employs TRBV6-2 or TRBV6-3 and TRBJ2-3; tentative D call: TRBD2 (6 bases). The CDR3 contains 13 residues. V was cut by 7 bases and J by 6 bases, with 14 bases left in between. The V gene's germline CDR1 is MNHEY and CDR2 SVGEGT.

This chain joins TRBV7-3 and TRBJ2-3, with 7 bases that match TRBD1. Trimming took 6 bases from V and 3 from J; bases not matched to a gene: 9. Per the germline V gene, CDR1 is SGHTA and CDR2 is FQGTGA. The CDR3 has 15 amino acids. The CDR3 protein is CASSVSARGTDTQYF. Written as DNA, the CDR3 is TGTGCCAGCAGTGTTAGCGCCAGGGGGACAGATACGCAGTATTTT.

This clonotype was detected only a few times. This chain connects TRBV18 to TRBJ1-4, with D possibly being TRBD1 (5 bases). Trimming took 6 bases from V and 0 from J, leaving 20 bases between them. The CDR3 extends over 18 amino acids. Per germline, CDR1 KGHSH and CDR2 LQKENI. The CDR3 DNA is TGTGCCAGCTCGCCCAGACCTGTCGGGGCTACAACTAATGAAAAACTGTTTTTT. Translated: CASSPRPVGATTNEKLFF.

This chain joins TRBV29-1 and TRBJ2-7, with a tentative D call TRBD1 (6 bases). The J call may be in error: the DNA end matches TRBJ2-5 better. Germline CDR1 and CDR2: SQVTM and ANQGSEA. This CDR3 contains 13 residues. The chain's CDR3 is CSAGAAQGETQYF. DNA of the CDR3: TGCAGCGCCGGTGCTGCACAGGGAGAGACCCAGTACTTC.

This clonotype was picked up many times. The rearrangement uses TRBV6-5 and TRBJ2-2, with 10 nucleotides matching TRBD1. This CDR3 spans 13 amino acids. Germline V CDR1 and CDR2: MNHEY, SVGAGI. The V gene end was trimmed by 4 bases and the J gene end by 7 bases; junction bases not matched to a gene: 0. The CDR3: CASSWTGGGELFF. The CDR3 nucleotides read TGTGCCAGCAGTTGGACAGGGGGCGGGGAGCTGTTTTTT.

This clonotype was recorded a few times. The chain is built from TRBV6-1 and TRBJ1-2; possibly TRBD1 for D (6 bases). Trimming left V 7 bases short and J 0 bases short, with 15 bases between. This CDR3 is built from 15 residues. From germline, CDR1 is MNHNS and CDR2 SASEGT. The CDR3 nucleotides are TGTGCCAGCACCCCGGGACACGCTACTAACTATGGCTACACCTTC. This translates into CASTPGHATNYGYTF.